This T cell receptor (beta chain) was obtained from a study of chemoradiotherapy in HPV16-positive cancers. Using immunoSEQ multiplex PCR, the repertoire was profiled, and TCRdb retains in-frame clones only, with some absent. The repertoire holds more than 10,000 clones, with roughly 89% as singletons. CDR1 MNHEY and CDR2 SVGAGI come from the germline V gene. CDR3 length: 15 residues. Between the trimmed V and J ends, which lost 4 bases and 3 bases, there was a span of 16 bases. Samples were taken several times over chemoradiotherapy. Comment on this clone: Its antigen remains unidentified. Other DNA sequences in this sample translate to the same CDR3.

Study findings and constraints: The functional HPV-specific definition rests on just a couple of HPV16-positive patients.

The receptor was isolated from a human donor with HPV-associated anogenital cancer. Here the sequenced sample was blood, taken from a patient who underwent chemoradiotherapy. This sequence joins TRBV6-5 and TRBJ2-7; a possible D gene is TRBD1 (8 bases). Here the CDR3 DNA reads TGTGCCAGCAGTTCCGCAGGGGGCGGGAGCTACGAGCAGTACTTC. It is translated as CASSSAGGGSYEQYF.